This record looks at one T cell receptor beta chain sequence and its context. What it binds is not known. Constant-segment primers and 5'RACE yielded cDNA libraries for TCR alpha and TCR beta, each carrying sample barcodes and UMIs. TCRdb passed the 5' RACE reads through MiXCR, listing each CDR3 protein once. The sample yields about 210,000 distinct CDR3 sequences, about 10% seen once. This sample was taken from a study of T-cell memory formation after mild COVID-19. V gave up 2 bases and J gave up 3 bases; unmatched junction bases: 2. CDR1 is ENHRY, CDR2 SYGVKD, per germline. CDR3 length: 15 amino acids. Notes on the study in general: Whereas later expanders leaned CD4+, clones contracting day 15 to 85 showed a balanced CD4/CD8 makeup.

The sequence was collected from a man aged 18 to 29 who had mild COVID-19 (a few samples of this study predate the infection). Cell type and time point are not known. J is TRBJ2-3 and V is TRBV10-3; 10 positions match TRBD2. What was sequenced was PBMCs or a T cell subset sorted from them (not recorded which). The CDR3 loop reads CAISEQRGGTDTQYF. The DNA for the CDR3 is TGTGCCATCAGTGAGCAGCGGGGGGGTACAGATACGCAGTATTTT.